Below, one T cell receptor beta chain is given with its context. Repertoires were generated with immunoSEQ multiplex PCR, while TCRdb's copy carries only in-frame clones and drops some. Found here are 350,000 to 400,000 clones, around 87% of them singletons; the top ten hold around 2%. This CDR3 has 14 residues. With 0 bases removed from V and 5 bases from J, the gap between germline ends came to 10 bases. Germline assignment: CDR1 LNHNV and CDR2 YYDKDF (reference sequence). The data originate from a study of blood T cell repertoires in COVID-19. The chain carries TRBV15 and TRBJ2-5, with D tentatively TRBD1 (6 bases). This receptor was obtained from a man aged 35-49 years in a cohort exposed to, infected with or recovered from COVID-19 (not recorded which). The sequencing input was PBMCs or T cells enriched from blood (not recorded which). The CDR3 region has the DNA TGTGCCACCAGCAGAGATCAGGGGATGGAGACCCAGTACTTC. Amino acids: CATSRDQGMETQYF.